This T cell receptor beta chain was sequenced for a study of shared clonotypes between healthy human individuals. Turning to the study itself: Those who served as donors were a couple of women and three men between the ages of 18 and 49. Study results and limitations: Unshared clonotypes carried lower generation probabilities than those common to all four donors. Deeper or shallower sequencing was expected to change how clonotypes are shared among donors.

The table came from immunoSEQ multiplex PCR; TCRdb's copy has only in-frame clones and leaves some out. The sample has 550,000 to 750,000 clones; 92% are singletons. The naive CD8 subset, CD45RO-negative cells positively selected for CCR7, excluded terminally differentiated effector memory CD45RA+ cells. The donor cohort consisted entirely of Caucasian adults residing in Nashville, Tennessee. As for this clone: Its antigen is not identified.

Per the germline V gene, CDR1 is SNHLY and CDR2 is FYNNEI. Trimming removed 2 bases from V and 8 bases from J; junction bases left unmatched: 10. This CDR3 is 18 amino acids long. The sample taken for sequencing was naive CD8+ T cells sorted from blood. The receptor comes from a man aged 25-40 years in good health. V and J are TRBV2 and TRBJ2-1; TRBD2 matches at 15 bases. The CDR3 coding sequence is TGTGCCAGCAGTGAAAGGACAGGGACTAGCGGGAGGCCCTATGAGCAGTTCTTC. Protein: CASSERTGTSGRPYEQFF.